This is a list of T cell receptor beta chains from one sample in a study of blood T cell repertoires in COVID-19. Assay: immunoSEQ multiplex PCR; the TCRdb copy retains only in-frame clones and omits some. The table has under 45,000 clones, around nine tenths seen once; the top ten hold about 9.8%. Sequenced input: peripheral blood. Source of these receptors: a human donor in a cohort sampled during active COVID-19. Both conserved end residues are part of each CDR3. The order of the fields is D gene, V gene, J gene, clone size, CDR3 protein, CDR3 DNA. The D gene is left open where the match is weak. Size tells how often a clone was seen (once, few, many) or the class of an expanded clone, and some rows leave it out.

>-|TRBV4-2|TRBJ1-1|few
CASSPLMQGTEAFF
TGTGCCAGCAGCCCCCTCATGCAGGGAACTGAAGCTTTCTTT
>TRBD2|TRBV7-2|TRBJ2-7|-
CASSLFAGDVYEQYF
TGTGCCAGCAGCTTATTCGCGGGAGATGTCTACGAGCAGTACTTC
>TRBD2|TRBV19|TRBJ2-2|-
CASSIVLAGGPGTGELFF
TGTGCCAGTAGTATAGTCCTAGCGGGGGGGCCGGGCACCGGGGAGCTGTTTTTT
>-|TRBV27|TRBJ2-5|-
CASSLGAPSKTQYF
TGTGCCAGCAGTTTAGGGGCCCCTTCCAAGACCCAGTACTTC
>TRBD1|TRBV7-2|TRBJ2-1|-
CASSFRGQGREQFF
TGTGCCAGCAGCTTTAGGGGGCAGGGCAGGGAGCAGTTCTTC
>-|TRBV11-2|TRBJ1-6|-
CASSSYRTPSSYNSPLHF
TGTGCCAGCAGCAGCTACAGAACACCAAGCTCCTATAATTCACCCCTCCACTTT
>-|TRBV7-9|TRBJ2-1|-
CASSLSLLYNEQFF
TGTGCCAGCAGCTTAAGTCTACTTTACAATGAGCAGTTCTTC
>TRBD2|TRBV7-2|TRBJ2-2|-
CAPKMVQRGGNTGELFF
TGTGCCCCCAAAATGGTGCAGCGGGGGGGAAACACCGGGGAGCTGTTTTTT
>TRBD2|TRBV6-5|TRBJ2-1|-
CASSSRTSAYNEQFF
TGTGCCAGCAGTTCACGGACTAGCGCCTACAATGAGCAGTTCTTC
>TRBD1|TRBV5-6|TRBJ1-6|once
CASSLLGGQVHNSPLHF
TGTGCCAGCAGCTTGTTAGGTGGACAGGTCCATAATTCACCCCTCCACTTT
>TRBD1|TRBV15|TRBJ2-7|few
CATSRDRGMYEQYF
TGTGCCACCAGCAGGGACAGGGGGATGTACGAGCAGTACTTC
>TRBD1|TRBV29-1|TRBJ2-3|-
CSVWTGGDTQYF
TGCAGCGTATGGACAGGGGGAGATACGCAGTATTTT
>-|TRBV7-9|TRBJ2-1|-
CASSLVSNEQFF
TGTGCCAGCAGCTTAGTCAGCAATGAGCAGTTCTTC
>-|TRBV5-1|TRBJ1-1|-
CASRGGTVTEAFF
TGCGCCAGCAGAGGCGGGACGGTCACTGAAGCTTTCTTT
>TRBD2|TRBV30|TRBJ2-7|-
CAWTSGNYEQYF
TGTGCCTGGACTAGCGGGAACTACGAGCAGTACTTC
>TRBD2|TRBV4-3|TRBJ2-5|-
CASSQGGGGETQYF
TGCGCCAGCAGCCAAGGTGGCGGGGGGGAGACCCAGTACTTC
>TRBD2|TRBV9|TRBJ2-7|-
CASSVASGSTEQYF
TGTGCCAGCAGCGTTGCTAGCGGGAGCACCGAGCAGTACTTC
>-|TRBV2|TRBJ1-6|-
CARKRTDWSPLHF
TGTGCCAGAAAGAGGACGGACTGGTCACCCCTCCACTTT